A single sample is the source of the 15 T cell receptor beta chains below, sequenced in a study of T cell repertoires in cytomegalovirus infection (dated by TCRdb to about 2019). Their specific antigens are unknown. Explained via the paper, the treatment or condition label denotes: in vitro stimulation with specific CMV peptide epitopes to enrich CMV-specific T cells. The sample was run on an Illumina HiSeq 1500. TCRdb's own reprocessing of the public reads used fastp at Q25 and MiXCR and kept productive beta chains. Every entry covers one CDR3 protein and lists the most common genes and DNA from its rows. The sample yields about 890,000 distinct CDR3 sequences; more than 25% were counted once. Of the sample, roughly an eighth is held by the ten largest clones. This sample comprised cultured CD8+ T cells from PBMCs, obtained from culture after CMV antigen stimulation. These receptors were collected from a human donor in good health (CMV status not recorded). Some clones in this sample may be carry-over from other donors' samples.

The chain combines TRBV6-2 or TRBV6-3 with TRBJ2-1, with 8 bases fitting TRBD2. CDR1 is MNHEY and CDR2 is SVGEGT in the germline V gene. The ends lost 10 bases at V and 5 bases at J; junction bases unmatched: 13. CDR3 length: 15 amino acids. The CDR3 here is CATKFTGGADNEQFF. DNA for the CDR3: TGTGCCACCAAGTTTACCGGGGGGGCAGACAATGAGCAGTTCTTC.

This clonotype has just a few counts. The chain joins TRBV28 to TRBJ1-1; unclear D gene. The germline V and J ends were trimmed by 4 bases and 7 bases, with 7 bases remaining between them. The germline V gene encodes CDR1 MDHEN and CDR2 SYDVKM. This CDR3 comprises 11 residues. CDR3 protein: CASSSAREAFF. CDR3 coding DNA: TGTGCCAGCAGTTCAGCTCGTGAAGCTTTCTTT.

The CDR3 loop reads CASSYSKVEGQFLAKNIQYF. CDR3 in DNA: TGTGCCAGCAGTTACTCGAAAGTTGAGGGACAGTTCTTAGCCAAAAACATTCAGTACTTC. The V call is TRBV6-2 or TRBV6-3, the J call TRBJ2-4; TRBD1 matches at 7 bases. Germline V CDR1 and CDR2: MNHEY, SVGEGT. Trimming took 0 bases from V and 0 from J; bases not matched to a gene: 14. The CDR3 sequence is 20 residues long.

The chain is built from TRBV19 and TRBJ1-2; a possible D gene is TRBD1 (6 bases). Trimming left V 5 bases short and J 6 bases short, with 13 bases between. CDR3 length: 13 amino acids. CDR1 is LNHDA and CDR2 is SQIVND in the germline V gene (reference sequence). CDR3 amino acids: CASSAQGFDGYTF. CDR3 nucleotide sequence: TGTGCCAGTAGTGCACAGGGCTTTGATGGCTACACCTTC.

This clonotype showed up many times. The rearrangement joins TRBV19 to TRBJ2-2; D gene ambiguous. CDR1 is LNHDA, CDR2 SQIVND, per germline (reference sequence). This CDR3 comprises 11 residues. Trimming stripped 9 bases from V and 8 bases from J, with 10 bases between. CDR3: CASSPPGELFF. The CDR3 DNA follows: TGTGCCAGCAGCCCGCCAGGGGAGCTGTTTTTT.

The rearrangement links TRBV19 to TRBJ2-1; maybe TRBD2 (6 bases). V dropped 10 bases and J dropped 3 bases, with 16 bases sitting between them. CDR1 is LNHDA and CDR2 is SQIVND in the germline V gene (reference sequence). The CDR3 spans 14 residues. This chain's CDR3 is CATSRDLFYNEQFF. The DNA for the CDR3 is TGTGCCACTTCACGGGACTTGTTCTACAATGAGCAGTTCTTC. Based on the CDR3 plus reference TRBV19 and TRBJ2-1, the full variable domain is DGGITQSPKYLFRKEGQNVTLSCEQNLNHDAMYWYRQDPGQGLRLIYYSQIVNDFQKGDIAEGYSVSREKKESFPLTVTSAQKNPTAFYLCATSRDLFYNEQFFGPGTRLTVL.

This clonotype was recorded a few times. The gene calls are TRBV7-2 and TRBJ2-1; 9 bases match TRBD1. Germline trimming cut 5 bases from V and 4 bases from J; bases unmatched to any gene: 9. The CDR3 loop spans 16 amino acids. CDR1 SGHTA and CDR2 FQGNSA come from the germline V gene. This CDR3 is CASSRGWDRAYNEQFF. The DNA for the CDR3 is TGTGCCAGCAGCCGGGGGTGGGACAGGGCTTACAATGAGCAGTTCTTC.

This chain connects TRBV11-2 to TRBJ2-7, with D unclear. V shed 5 bases and J shed 5 bases, with 16 bases lying between them. Germline CDR1 SGHAT, CDR2 FQNNGV. The CDR3 is made up of 14 amino acids. The CDR3, as DNA: TGTGCCAGCAGCCCTGAGGCAGGCCACGACGAGCAGTACTTC. Amino acid sequence: CASSPEAGHDEQYF.

This clonotype was detected only once. This chain joins TRBV9 and TRBJ1-1; no clear D. The germline V and J ends were trimmed by 0 bases and 3 bases, with 15 bases remaining between them. This CDR3 has 16 residues. Germline-derived CDR1 and CDR2 are SGDLS and YYNGEE. The CDR3 sequence is CASSVEGGPRDTEAFF. The CDR3 coding sequence is TGTGCCAGCAGCGTAGAGGGAGGTCCAAGGGACACTGAAGCTTTCTTT.

This clonotype has just a few counts. J is TRBJ2-2 and V is TRBV20-1; no clear D. Per germline, CDR1 DFQATT and CDR2 SNEGSKA (reference sequence). V lost 5 bases, J lost 3 bases, and 16 bases lay in between. The CDR3 runs 15 residues. CDR3 nucleotides: TGCAGTGCTCGCCGAGCCGGGCCCTACACCGGGGAGCTGTTTTTT. The encoded protein is CSARRAGPYTGELFF.

This clonotype was seen once. The V gene is TRBV15, the J gene TRBJ1-2; D is ambiguous. Germline values: CDR1 LNHNV, CDR2 YYDKDF (reference sequence). The CDR3 is made up of 15 amino acids. The germline V and J ends were trimmed by 3 bases and 5 bases, with 16 bases remaining between them. CDR3 loop: CATSRLLNPDYGYTF. The CDR3 coding sequence is TGTGCCACCAGCAGGCTTCTAAACCCGGATTATGGCTACACCTTC.

The chain joins TRBV12-5 to TRBJ2-3, with 12 bases lining up with TRBD2. CDR3 length equals 17 residues. From germline, CDR1 is LGHNT and CDR2 FRNRAP. Trimming at V came to 2 bases and at J to 2 bases, leaving 5 bases not matched to a gene. CDR3 residues: CASGLSRTSGDTDTQYF. Written as DNA, the CDR3 is TGTGCTAGTGGTTTGTCTAGGACTAGCGGGGACACAGATACGCAGTATTTT.

V gene TRBV4-1 combines with J gene TRBJ2-7; D remains unclear. The ends were cut back, 0 bases at V and 12 bases at J, with 18 bases in the middle. Germline CDR1 MGHRA, CDR2 YSYEKL. The length of the CDR3 is 14 residues. The CDR3 protein is CASSQDRRQSRRYF. CDR3 nucleotide sequence: TGCGCCAGCAGCCAAGATCGTCGGCAGTCGAGGCGGTACTTC.

The chain is built from TRBV6-1 and TRBJ2-6; tentatively, D is TRBD1 (6 bases). The ends were cut back, 7 bases at V and 1 base at J, with 20 bases in the middle. CDR3 length: 18 amino acids. The germline V gene has CDR1 MNHNS and CDR2 SASEGT. The CDR3 nucleotides read TGTGCCAGCACAGTAAACAGGGACGACGGATCTGGGGCCAACGTCCTGACTTTC. This codes for CASTVNRDDGSGANVLTF.

This clonotype was counted a few times. The J gene is TRBJ2-5, the V gene TRBV7-8, with 14 bases lining up with TRBD2. V lost 5 bases to trimming and J lost 5 bases; unmatched junction nucleotides: 7. CDR1 and CDR2 (germline): SGHVS, FQNEAQ. The CDR3 covers 16 residues. The CDR3 nucleotides are TGTGCCAGCAGCCATGGGACTAGCGGGGGAGGGGAGACCCAGTACTTC. It specifies CASSHGTSGGGETQYF.